This passage covers 15 T cell receptor beta chains from one sample sequenced in a study of blood T cell repertoires in COVID-19. Method: immunoSEQ multiplex PCR; TCRdb's copy keeps in-frame clones and lacks some. The sample holds around 15,000 clones, over 75% seen once. The specimen was peripheral blood. These receptor sequences come from a woman in her sixties or seventies with active COVID-19.

This clone showed up just once. The rearrangement links TRBV5-4 to TRBJ2-3, with 7 bases matching TRBD1. The ends lost 0 bases at V and 5 bases at J; junction bases unmatched: 6. This CDR3 has 15 residues. From germline, CDR1 is SGHNT and CDR2 YYREEE (reference sequence). CDR3 protein: CASSLGQGTGDTQYF. For the CDR3, the DNA is TGTGCCAGCAGCTTGGGACAGGGAACAGGAGATACGCAGTATTTT.

Here the CDR3 reads CASSSSGRSYEQYF. In DNA form, the CDR3 reads TGTGCCAGCAGCTCTAGCGGGAGGTCCTACGAGCAGTACTTC. The chain combines TRBV7-2 with TRBJ2-7; 11 bases align to TRBD2. The CDR3 has 14 amino acids. V dropped 4 bases and J dropped 1; count of bases not matched to a gene: 0. Germline CDR1 and CDR2: SGHTA and FQGNSA. The full variable domain, completed using reference TRBV7-2 and TRBJ2-7, is GAGVSQSPSNKVTEKGKDVELRCDPISGHTALYWYRQSLGQGLEFLIYFQGNSAPDKSGLPSDRFSAERTGGSVSTLTIQRTQQEDSAVYLCASSSSGRSYEQYFGPGTRLTVT.

The CDR3 DNA sequence: TGTGCCAGCTCACCTGGGACAGCCTATGGCTACACCTTC. It is translated as CASSPGTAYGYTF. The rearrangement links TRBV18 to TRBJ1-2; 7 bases fit TRBD1. The CDR3 has 13 residues. V was pared by 3 bases and J by 4 bases, with 2 bases of the junction left unmatched. Germline V CDR1 and CDR2: KGHSH, LQKENI.

The chain combines TRBV28 with TRBJ1-2; tentatively, D is TRBD1 (5 bases). There are 17 residues in the CDR3. The V gene's germline CDR1 is MDHEN and CDR2 SYDVKM. Trimming removed 7 bases from V and 0 bases from J, with 21 bases in between. The CDR3 region is CASNAWTLFSSNYGYTF. The DNA for the CDR3 is TGTGCCAGCAATGCCTGGACACTTTTTTCTTCTAACTATGGCTACACCTTC.

The chain employs TRBV2 and TRBJ2-2, with a possible D match to TRBD1 (6 bases). The CDR3 sequence is 13 residues long. CDR1 is SNHLY and CDR2 is FYNNEI in the germline V gene. Trimming pared 1 base from V and 7 bases from J, leaving 7 bases between. CDR3 DNA: TGTGCCAGCAGTGAAGAACAGGGCGGGGAGCTGTTTTTT. Translating gives CASSEEQGGELFF.

The CDR3 bases are TGTGCCAGCAGCGTACGGGGAGGGGAGACCCAGTACTTC. Translating it yields CASSVRGGETQYF. The chain has TRBV9 and TRBJ2-5, with 7 positions matching TRBD2. Germline V gene lookup returns CDR1 SGDLS and CDR2 YYNGEE. After removal of 1 base from V and 5 bases from J, the junction contained 2 bases not matched to a gene. CDR3 length: 13 amino acids.

The chain links TRBV7-3 to TRBJ2-1; D gene uncertain. Trimming stripped 4 bases from V and 3 bases from J, with 7 bases between. There are 13 residues in the CDR3. Germline CDR1 reads SGHTA; CDR2 reads FQGTGA. CDR3 region: CASSSYLYNEQFF. In DNA, the CDR3 is TGTGCCAGCAGCTCCTACCTCTACAATGAGCAGTTCTTC.

Regarding this clone: An end of the junction differs from the germline gene, which may be a read error. The chain couples TRBV3-1 (or the pseudogene TRBV3-2) to TRBJ1-2, with no clear D. The CDR3 covers 15 residues. Germline CDR1 is LGHDT and CDR2 is YNNKEL (reference sequence). The CDR3 bases are TGTGTCAGCAGCCGGTACCAGGTGGCTGGCTTTGGCTACACCTTC. Its translation: CVSSRYQVAGFGYTF.

The rearrangement uses TRBV28 and TRBJ1-1, with D possibly matching TRBD1 (6 bases). The CDR3 extends over 13 amino acids. CDR1 is MDHEN and CDR2 is SYDVKM in the germline V gene. Trimming cost V 6 bases and J 6 bases, with 14 bases left between them. This chain's CDR3 is CASRRVTGSEAFF. CDR3 nucleotide sequence: TGTGCCAGCAGGAGGGTGACAGGCTCTGAAGCTTTCTTT.

This chain links TRBV15 with TRBJ2-7, with 7 bases that match TRBD2. V dropped 0 bases and J dropped 3; count of bases not matched to a gene: 11. Germline V gene data show CDR1 as LNHNV and CDR2 as YYDKDF (reference sequence). The CDR3 contains 17 residues. This CDR3 reads CATSRDSSGLGLYEQYF. CDR3 coding DNA: TGTGCCACCAGCAGAGATAGTAGTGGACTAGGCCTCTACGAGCAGTACTTC.

The chain joins TRBV7-2 to TRBJ2-7; 13 nucleotides align to TRBD2. Germline CDR1 reads SGHTA; CDR2 reads FQGNSA. V shed 5 bases, J shed 5 bases, and the junction held 6 bases outside the gene matches. This CDR3 spans 15 amino acids. The CDR3 coding sequence is TGTGCCAGCAGCCTAAGACTAGCGGGAGGCCACGAGCAGTACTTC. This gives the protein CASSLRLAGGHEQYF.

The V gene is TRBV4-2, the J gene TRBJ2-5; D remains unclear. Trimming stripped 1 base from V and 2 bases from J, with 11 bases between. The CDR3 has 15 amino acids. The germline V gene encodes CDR1 LGHNA and CDR2 YNFKEQ. CDR3 amino acids: CASSQGRQAQETQYF. In nucleotides, the CDR3 is TGTGCCAGCAGCCAAGGAAGGCAGGCTCAAGAGACCCAGTACTTC.

The chain joins TRBV9 to TRBJ2-2; the D is unclear. This CDR3 spans 15 amino acids. V lost 2 bases, J lost 1 base, and 9 bases lay in between. The germline gives CDR1 SGDLS, CDR2 YYNGEE. The DNA for the CDR3 is TGTGCCAGCAGCGTCGCGGCCATGAACACCGGGGAGCTGTTTTTT. Residues: CASSVAAMNTGELFF.

The V call is TRBV19, the J call TRBJ2-2, with D hard to call. Trimming removed 4 bases at V and 6 bases at J, with 6 bases between. CDR3 length: 12 residues. Germline CDR1 reads LNHDA; CDR2 reads SQIVND (reference sequence). The CDR3 is CASSTFAGELFF. The CDR3 coding sequence is TGTGCCAGTAGTACTTTCGCCGGGGAGCTGTTTTTT.

The chain uses TRBV7-3 and TRBJ1-1, with 8 bases fitting TRBD1. CDR1 and CDR2 from the germline V gene are SGHTA and FQGTGA. The CDR3 extends over 13 amino acids. The ends lost 3 bases at V and 5 bases at J; junction bases unmatched: 2. CDR3 sequence reads: CASSFRQGTEAFF. The DNA of the CDR3 is TGTGCCAGCAGCTTTCGACAGGGGACTGAAGCTTTCTTT.